This T cell receptor beta chain comes out of a study of vaccination effects on CD4 cells after COVID-19. Study details: Before sequencing, viral peptide pools were used by the ViraFEST assay to expand antigen-specific CD4+ T cells. Vaccine administered to participants consisted of two doses of either BNT162b2 or mRNA-1273.

This clone was counted a few times. The antigen remains unidentified. Culture lasted roughly 9 days before CD4+ T cell isolation. Half the medium was swapped for IL-2 medium on days 3 and 7. General observations from the study: After vaccination, at late timepoints, clones induced by infection and by vaccine contracted markedly.

Assay used: immunoSEQ multiplex PCR; TCRdb lists only in-frame clones, some missing. The table lists about 37,000 clones, about four fifths of them singletons, with 2.5% to 3.5% in the top ten. This specimen consisted of CD4+ T cells from PBMCs cultured without peptide, obtained before COVID-19 vaccination. The clonotype was recovered from a human donor who received a COVID-19 vaccine.

CDR3 bases: TGTGCCAGCAGCCCCCTGGGGAGTTCCTACAATGAGCAGTTCTTC. The encoded protein is CASSPLGSSYNEQFF. The chain uses TRBV7-9 and TRBJ2-1, with D possibly TRBD2 on 5 matching bases. Germline values: CDR1 SEHNR, CDR2 FQNEAQ (reference sequence). The CDR3 is 15 residues long. V lost 5 bases and J lost 1, with 12 bases in between.